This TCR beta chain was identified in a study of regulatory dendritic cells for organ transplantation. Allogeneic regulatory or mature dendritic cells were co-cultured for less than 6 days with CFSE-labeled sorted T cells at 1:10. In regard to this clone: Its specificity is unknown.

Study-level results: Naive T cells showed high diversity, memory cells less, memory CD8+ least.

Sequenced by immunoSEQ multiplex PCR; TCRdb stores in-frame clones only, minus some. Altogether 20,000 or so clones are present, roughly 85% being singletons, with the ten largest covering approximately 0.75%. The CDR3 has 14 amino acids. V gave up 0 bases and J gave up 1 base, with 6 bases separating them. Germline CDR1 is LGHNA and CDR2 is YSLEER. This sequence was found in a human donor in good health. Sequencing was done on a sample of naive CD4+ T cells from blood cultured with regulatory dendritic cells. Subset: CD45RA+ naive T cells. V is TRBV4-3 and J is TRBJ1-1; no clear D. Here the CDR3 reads CASSQDPRNTEAFF. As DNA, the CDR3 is TGCGCCAGCAGCCAAGACCCTCGGAACACTGAAGCTTTCTTT.